The subject of this entry is one T cell receptor (beta chain). The antigen this receptor binds is unknown. Base quality data are lacking; no much larger clone is found one base away. TCRbeta CDR3 regions were amplified from genomic DNA using the immunoSEQ Assay, a bias-controlled multiplex PCR. In the original analysis: The number of nucleated cells in each sample was estimated from the amplification of reference gene primers within the assay. To quantify the absolute abundance of each unique TCRbeta CDR3 rearrangement, sequence reads were collapsed and filtered. For each sample, productive Simpson clonality was calculated as the square root of Simpson's diversity index across productive rearrangements. The table comes from immuneACCESS by way of TCRdb, which keeps in-frame sequences with V and J called. Part of the clones is missing from these tables; in studies checked, under half for an unresolved V gene and the rest for unknown reasons. Clone size and the V and J calls come from that table; the DNA yielded D and trimming. The sample table holds about 250,000 clones, of which roughly 89% were seen once. The biggest ten clones account for about 4.5% of the sample.

The record originates from a study of blood T cell repertoires in COVID-19 (dated by TCRdb to 2018 to 2020). For context, the study as a whole: Samples from collaborators originated in the United States, Italy and Spain and spanned both the acute and convalescent phases of COVID-19. HLA class I and class II types, where available, came from metadata supplied by the sample provider rather than from assay-based typing. Samples came from the ongoing ImmuneRACE study (first 160 participants) plus 1,254 subjects from 6 global collaborators. A freely available public database, intended as a resource for researchers studying the immune response to SARS-CoV-2, is where the repertoires were released. The prospective study material was composed of cDNA or gDNA derived from T cells, B-cell-depleted T cells, or PBMCs. The sample metadata nearly always contained a de-identified subject ID, COVID-19 status, age in years and sex. Deeply sampled blood TCRbeta repertoires from subjects exposed to, actively infected with, or recovered from COVID-19 were included in the dataset.

Points the paper makes about the study in general: The amount of clinical and demographic metadata varied by source and participant and was provided uncurated.

Reading the germline V gene gives CDR1 SGHAT and CDR2 FQNNGV. V lost 0 bases and J lost 2 bases; the stretch between them is 19 bases long. The CDR3 covers 19 residues, taking in both the cysteine and the phenylalanine. The only DNA kept is the CDR3, 57 bases in frame from the first base. Samples from volunteer blood donors who had recovered from COVID-19 were contributed by a second Seattle source. Whole blood was collected in K2EDTA tubes by collaborating institutions according to the institutions' own protocols. Collaborator samples were shipped for TCRbeta analysis as frozen whole blood, isolated PBMCs, or DNA extracted from either sample type.

The receptor chain draws on TRBV11-2 and TRBJ1-4; TRBD1 could be the D gene, as 6 bases match. Sequencing was done on a sample of peripheral blood. This receptor was taken from a woman between 35 and 50 years old who had recovered from COVID-19. CDR3 protein: CASSLEAVLGARTNEKLFF. The base sequence is TGTGCCAGCAGCTTAGAAGCCGTCCTGGGGGCACGGACTAATGAAAAACTGTTTTTT. The reference TRBV11-2 and TRBJ1-4 proteins fill in what lies around the CDR3, so the full variable domain reads EAGVAQSPRYKIIEKRQSVAFWCNPISGHATLYWYQQILGQGPKLLIQFQNNGVVDDSQLPKDRFSAERLKGVDSTLKIQPAKLEDSAVYLCASSLEAVLGARTNEKLFFGSGTQLSVL.